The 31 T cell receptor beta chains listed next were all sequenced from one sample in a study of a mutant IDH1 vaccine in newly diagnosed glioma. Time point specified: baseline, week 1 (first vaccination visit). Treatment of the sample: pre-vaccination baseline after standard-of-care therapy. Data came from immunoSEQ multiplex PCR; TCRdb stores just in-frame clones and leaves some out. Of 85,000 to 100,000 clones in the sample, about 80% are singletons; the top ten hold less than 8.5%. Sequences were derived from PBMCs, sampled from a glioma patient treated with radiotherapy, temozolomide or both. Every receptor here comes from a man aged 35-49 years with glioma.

The CDR3 loop is CASSPGRVAATSYNEQFF. As DNA, the CDR3 is TGTGCCAGCAGCCCGGGACGGGTAGCGGCGACCTCCTACAATGAGCAGTTCTTC. The V call is TRBV5-4, the J call TRBJ2-1, with D possibly being TRBD2 (6 bases). Trimming cost V 4 bases and J 0 bases, with 20 bases left between them. The CDR3 covers 18 residues. The germline gives CDR1 SGHNT, CDR2 YYREEE (reference sequence).

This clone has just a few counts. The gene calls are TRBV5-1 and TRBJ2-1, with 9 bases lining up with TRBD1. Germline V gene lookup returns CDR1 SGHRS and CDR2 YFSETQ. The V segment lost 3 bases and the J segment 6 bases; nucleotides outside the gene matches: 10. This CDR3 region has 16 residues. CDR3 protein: CASSSPGTGISNEQFF. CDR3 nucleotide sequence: TGCGCCAGCAGCTCCCCCGGGACAGGGATCTCCAATGAGCAGTTCTTC.

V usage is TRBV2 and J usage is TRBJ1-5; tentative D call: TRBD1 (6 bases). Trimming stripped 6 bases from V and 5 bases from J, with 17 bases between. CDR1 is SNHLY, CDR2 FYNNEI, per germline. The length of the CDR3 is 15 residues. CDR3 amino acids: CASRIYRVGDQPQHF. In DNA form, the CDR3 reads TGTGCCAGCAGGATATACAGGGTCGGGGATCAGCCCCAGCATTTT.

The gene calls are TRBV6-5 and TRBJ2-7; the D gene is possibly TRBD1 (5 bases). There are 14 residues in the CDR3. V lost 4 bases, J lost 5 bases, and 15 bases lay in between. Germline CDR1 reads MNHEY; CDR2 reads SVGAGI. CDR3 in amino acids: CASSSLWTPHEQYF. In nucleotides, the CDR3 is TGTGCCAGCAGTTCCCTCTGGACACCCCACGAGCAGTACTTC.

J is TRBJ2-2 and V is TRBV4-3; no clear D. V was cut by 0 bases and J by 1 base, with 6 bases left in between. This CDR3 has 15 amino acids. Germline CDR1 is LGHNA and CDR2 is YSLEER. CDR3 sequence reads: CASSQEDRNTGELFF. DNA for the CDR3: TGCGCCAGCAGCCAAGAAGATAGGAACACCGGGGAGCTGTTTTTT.

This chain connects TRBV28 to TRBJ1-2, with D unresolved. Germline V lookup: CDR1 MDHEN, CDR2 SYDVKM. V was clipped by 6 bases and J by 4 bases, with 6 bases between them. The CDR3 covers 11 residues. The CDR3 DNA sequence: TGTGCCAGCAGCTCCTTCTATGGCTACACCTTC. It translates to CASSSFYGYTF.

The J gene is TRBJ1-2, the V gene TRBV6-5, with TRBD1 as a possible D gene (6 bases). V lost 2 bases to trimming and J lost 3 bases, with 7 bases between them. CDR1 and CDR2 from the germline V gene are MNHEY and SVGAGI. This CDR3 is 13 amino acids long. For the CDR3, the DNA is TGTGCCAGCAGTTACCAGGGGTACTATGGCTACACCTTC. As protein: CASSYQGYYGYTF.

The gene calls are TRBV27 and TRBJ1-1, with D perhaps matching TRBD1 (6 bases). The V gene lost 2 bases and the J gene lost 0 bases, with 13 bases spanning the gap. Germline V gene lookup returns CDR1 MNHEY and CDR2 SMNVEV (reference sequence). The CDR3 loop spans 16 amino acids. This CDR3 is CASSLLQGLMNTEAFF. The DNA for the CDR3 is TGTGCCAGCAGTTTACTACAGGGCCTCATGAACACTGAAGCTTTCTTT.

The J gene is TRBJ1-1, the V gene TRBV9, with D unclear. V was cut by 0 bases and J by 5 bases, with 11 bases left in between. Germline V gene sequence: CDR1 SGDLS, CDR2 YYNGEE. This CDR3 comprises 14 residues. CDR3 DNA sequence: TGTGCCAGCAGCGTAGGAACAAGCTGGACTGAAGCTTTCTTT. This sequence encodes CASSVGTSWTEAFF.

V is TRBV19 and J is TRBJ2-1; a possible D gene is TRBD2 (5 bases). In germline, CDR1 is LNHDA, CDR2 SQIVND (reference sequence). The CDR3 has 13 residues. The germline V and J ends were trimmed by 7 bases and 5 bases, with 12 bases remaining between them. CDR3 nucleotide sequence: TGTGCCAGTAAGCCGGACTGGAACAATGAGCAGTTCTTC. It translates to CASKPDWNNEQFF.

The CDR3, as DNA: TGTGCCAGTAGTCTCCAACTGGGGGGCGCGAGCGGAAACACCATATATTTT. It specifies CASSLQLGGASGNTIYF. The rearrangement uses TRBV19 and TRBJ1-3; D might be TRBD1 (6 bases). The CDR3 covers 17 residues. Trimming took off 5 bases at V and 4 bases at J, with 21 bases between the two ends. CDR1 and CDR2 from the germline V gene are LNHDA and SQIVND (reference sequence).

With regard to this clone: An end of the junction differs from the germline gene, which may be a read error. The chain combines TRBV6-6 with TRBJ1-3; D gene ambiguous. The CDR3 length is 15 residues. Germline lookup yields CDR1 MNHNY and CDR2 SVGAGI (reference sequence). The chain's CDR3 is CASSSGRHSGDTIYF. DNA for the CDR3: TGTGCCAGCAGCTCTGGACGGCACTCTGGAGACACCATATATTTT.

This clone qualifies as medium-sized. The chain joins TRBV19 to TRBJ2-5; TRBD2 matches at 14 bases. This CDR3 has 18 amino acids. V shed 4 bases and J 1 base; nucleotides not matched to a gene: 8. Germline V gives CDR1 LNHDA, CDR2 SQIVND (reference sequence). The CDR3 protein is CASSKGLAGGRSQETQYF. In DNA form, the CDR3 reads TGTGCCAGTAGTAAAGGACTAGCGGGGGGCAGAAGCCAAGAGACCCAGTACTTC.

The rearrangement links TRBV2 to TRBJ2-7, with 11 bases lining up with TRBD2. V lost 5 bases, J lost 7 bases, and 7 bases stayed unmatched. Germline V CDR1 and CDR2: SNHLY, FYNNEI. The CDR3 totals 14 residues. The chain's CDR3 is CASSRGTSGREQYF. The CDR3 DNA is TGTGCCAGCAGTCGCGGGACTAGCGGTCGGGAGCAGTACTTC. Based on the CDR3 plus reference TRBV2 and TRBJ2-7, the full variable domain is EPEVTQTPSHQVTQMGQEVILRCVPISNHLYFYWYRQILGQKVEFLVSFYNNEISEKSEIFDDQFSVERPDGSNFTLKIRSTKLEDSAMYFCASSRGTSGREQYFGPGTRLTVT.

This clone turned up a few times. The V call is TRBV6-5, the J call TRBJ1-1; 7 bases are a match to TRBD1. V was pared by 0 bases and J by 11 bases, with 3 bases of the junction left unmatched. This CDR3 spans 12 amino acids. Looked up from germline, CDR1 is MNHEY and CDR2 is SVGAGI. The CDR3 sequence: CASSYSTGQAFF. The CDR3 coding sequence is TGTGCCAGCAGTTACTCGACAGGGCAGGCTTTCTTT.

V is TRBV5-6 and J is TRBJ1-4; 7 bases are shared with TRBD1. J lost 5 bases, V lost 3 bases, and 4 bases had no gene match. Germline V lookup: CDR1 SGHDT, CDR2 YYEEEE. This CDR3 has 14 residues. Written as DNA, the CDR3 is TGTGCCAGCAGCTCAAAACAGGGGAATGAAAAACTGTTTTTT. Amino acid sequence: CASSSKQGNEKLFF.

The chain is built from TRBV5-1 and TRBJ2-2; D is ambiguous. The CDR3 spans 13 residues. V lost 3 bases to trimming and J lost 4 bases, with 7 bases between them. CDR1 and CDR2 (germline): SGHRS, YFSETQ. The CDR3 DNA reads TGCGCCAGCAGCTCCCCGGTCACCGGGGAGCTGTTTTTT. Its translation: CASSSPVTGELFF. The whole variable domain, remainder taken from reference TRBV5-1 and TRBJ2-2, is KAGVTQTPRYLIKTRGQQVTLSCSPISGHRSVSWYQQTPGQGLQFLFEYFSETQRNKGNFPGRFSGRQFSNSRSEMNVSTLELGDSALYLCASSSPVTGELFFGEGSRLTVL.

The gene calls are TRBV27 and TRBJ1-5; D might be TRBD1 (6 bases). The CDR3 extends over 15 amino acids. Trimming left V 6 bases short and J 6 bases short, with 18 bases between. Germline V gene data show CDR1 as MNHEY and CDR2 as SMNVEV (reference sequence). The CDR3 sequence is CASRPTGGGPQPQHF. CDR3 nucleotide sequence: TGTGCCAGCAGACCGACCGGGGGGGGGCCTCAGCCCCAGCATTTT.

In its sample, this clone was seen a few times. The CDR3 sequence is CASSEWGMSNQPQHF. Written as DNA, the CDR3 is TGTGCCAGCAGTGAATGGGGTATGAGCAATCAGCCCCAGCATTTT. The J gene is TRBJ1-5, the V gene TRBV6-1; D unclear. The CDR3 totals 15 residues. V was pared by 2 bases and J by 1 base, with 9 bases between. CDR1 and CDR2 (germline): MNHNS, SASEGT.

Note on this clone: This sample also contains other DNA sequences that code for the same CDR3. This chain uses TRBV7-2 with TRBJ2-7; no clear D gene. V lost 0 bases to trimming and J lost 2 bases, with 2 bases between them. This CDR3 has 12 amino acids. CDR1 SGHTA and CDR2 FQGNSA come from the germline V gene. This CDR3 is CASSLAAYEQYF. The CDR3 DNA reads TGTGCCAGCAGCTTAGCGGCCTACGAGCAGTACTTC.

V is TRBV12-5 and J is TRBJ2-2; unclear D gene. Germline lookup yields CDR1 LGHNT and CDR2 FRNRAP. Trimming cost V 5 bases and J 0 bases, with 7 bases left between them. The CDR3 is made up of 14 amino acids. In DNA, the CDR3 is TGTGCTAGTGGTACTTTTTCGAACACCGGGGAGCTGTTTTTT. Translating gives CASGTFSNTGELFF.

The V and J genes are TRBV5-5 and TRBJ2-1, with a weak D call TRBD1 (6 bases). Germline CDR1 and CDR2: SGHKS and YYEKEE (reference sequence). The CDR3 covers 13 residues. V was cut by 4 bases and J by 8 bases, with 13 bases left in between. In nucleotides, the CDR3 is TGTGCCAGCAGCGTACAGCCAGGGGATGAGCAGTTCTTC. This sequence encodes CASSVQPGDEQFF. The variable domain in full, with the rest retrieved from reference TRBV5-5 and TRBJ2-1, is DAGVTQSPTHLIKTRGQQVTLRCSPISGHKSVSWYQQVLGQGPQFIFQYYEKEERGRGNFPDRFSARQFPNYSSELNVNALLLGDSALYLCASSVQPGDEQFFGPGTRLTVL.

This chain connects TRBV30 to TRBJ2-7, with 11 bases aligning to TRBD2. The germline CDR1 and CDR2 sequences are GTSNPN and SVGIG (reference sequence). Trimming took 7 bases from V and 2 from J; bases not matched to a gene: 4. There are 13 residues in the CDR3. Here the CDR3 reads CASGTSGPYEQYF. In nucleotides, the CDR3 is TGTGCCTCCGGGACTAGCGGACCCTACGAGCAGTACTTC.

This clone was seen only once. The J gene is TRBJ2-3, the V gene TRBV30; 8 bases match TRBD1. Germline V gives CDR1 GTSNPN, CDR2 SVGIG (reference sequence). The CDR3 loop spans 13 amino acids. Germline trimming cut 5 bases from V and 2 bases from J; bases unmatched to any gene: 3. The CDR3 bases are TGTGCCTGGTCAGGGGGCTTCACAGATACGCAGTATTTT. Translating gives CAWSGGFTDTQYF.

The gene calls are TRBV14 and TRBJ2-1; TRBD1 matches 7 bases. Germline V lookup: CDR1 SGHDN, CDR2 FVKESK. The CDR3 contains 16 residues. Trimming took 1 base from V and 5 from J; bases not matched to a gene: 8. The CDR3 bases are TGTGCCAGCAGCCAAGCCTTAGGGGGCAGGAACAATGAGCAGTTCTTC. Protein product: CASSQALGGRNNEQFF.

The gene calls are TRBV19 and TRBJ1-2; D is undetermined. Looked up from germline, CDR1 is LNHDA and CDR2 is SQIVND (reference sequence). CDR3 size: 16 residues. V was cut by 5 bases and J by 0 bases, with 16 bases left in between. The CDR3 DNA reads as TGTGCCAGTAGTGATCGGAATCGGGGTACTAACTATGGCTACACCTTC. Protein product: CASSDRNRGTNYGYTF.

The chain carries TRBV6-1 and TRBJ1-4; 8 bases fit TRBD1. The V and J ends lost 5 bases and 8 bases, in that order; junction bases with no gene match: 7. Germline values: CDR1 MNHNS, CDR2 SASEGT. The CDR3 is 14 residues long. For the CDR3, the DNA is TGTGCCAGCAGTATGGACAGGGCGCGGGAAAAACTGTTTTTT. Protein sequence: CASSMDRAREKLFF.

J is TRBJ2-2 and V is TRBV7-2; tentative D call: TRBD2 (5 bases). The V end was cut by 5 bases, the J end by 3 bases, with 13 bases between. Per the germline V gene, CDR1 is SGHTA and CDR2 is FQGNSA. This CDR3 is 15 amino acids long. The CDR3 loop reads CASSPRGGDTGELFF. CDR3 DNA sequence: TGTGCCAGCAGCCCGCGCGGAGGCGACACCGGGGAGCTGTTTTTT.

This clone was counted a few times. CDR3 in DNA: TGTGCCAGCAGTGAAAGTTACGAGCAGTACTTC. It codes for CASSESYEQYF. The chain links TRBV6-1 to TRBJ2-7; D ambiguous. With 2 bases removed from V and 4 bases from J, the gap between germline ends came to 3 bases. CDR1 and CDR2 from the germline V gene are MNHNS and SASEGT. The CDR3 sequence is 11 residues long.

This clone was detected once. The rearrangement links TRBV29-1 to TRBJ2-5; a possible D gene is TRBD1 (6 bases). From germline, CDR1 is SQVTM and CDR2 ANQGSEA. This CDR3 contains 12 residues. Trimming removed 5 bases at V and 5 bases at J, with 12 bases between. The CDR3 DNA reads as TGCAGCGTTCGGACAGTGGGGGAGACCCAGTACTTC. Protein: CSVRTVGETQYF.

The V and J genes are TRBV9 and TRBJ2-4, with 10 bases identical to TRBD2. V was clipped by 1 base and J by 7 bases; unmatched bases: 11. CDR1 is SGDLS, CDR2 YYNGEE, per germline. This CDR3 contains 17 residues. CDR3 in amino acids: CASSVQPLAGEGNIQYF. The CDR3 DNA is TGTGCCAGCAGCGTACAGCCGCTAGCGGGAGAGGGGAACATTCAGTACTTC.